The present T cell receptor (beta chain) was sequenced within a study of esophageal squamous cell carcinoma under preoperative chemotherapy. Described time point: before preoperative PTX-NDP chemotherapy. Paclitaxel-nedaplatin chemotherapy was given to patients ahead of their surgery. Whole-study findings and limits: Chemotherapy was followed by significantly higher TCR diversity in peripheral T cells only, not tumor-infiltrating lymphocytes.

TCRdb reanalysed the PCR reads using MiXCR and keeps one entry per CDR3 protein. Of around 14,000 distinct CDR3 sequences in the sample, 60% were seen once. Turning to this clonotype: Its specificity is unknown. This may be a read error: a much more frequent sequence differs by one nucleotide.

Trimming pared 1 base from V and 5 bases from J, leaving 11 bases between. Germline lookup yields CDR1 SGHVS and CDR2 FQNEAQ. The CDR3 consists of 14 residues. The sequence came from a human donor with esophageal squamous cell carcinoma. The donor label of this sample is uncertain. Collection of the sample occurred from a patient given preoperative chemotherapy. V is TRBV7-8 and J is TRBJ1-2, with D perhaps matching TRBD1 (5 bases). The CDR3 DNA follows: TGTGCCAGCAGCTTAGTTAACGGGACTTATGGCTACACCTTC. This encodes CASSLVNGTYGYTF.